This T cell receptor beta chain was identified in a study of Graves' ophthalmopathy and Graves' hyperthyroidism. Germline V gene lookup returns CDR1 SEHNR and CDR2 FQNEAQ (reference sequence). The CDR3 loop spans 14 amino acids. The ends lost 7 bases at V and 3 bases at J; junction bases unmatched: 8. The TCR beta CDR3 regions underwent amplification from RNA transcripts. HTBI primers served in a first-round RT-PCR, which a second-round multiplex PCR followed. MiXCR, applied by TCRdb to the multiplex PCR reads, yields one record per CDR3 protein. Among over a million distinct CDR3 sequences listed, less than 45% were seen once. The study's findings and limits: As the model predicted ophthalmopathy progression, it achieved a sensitivity of nearly 71% and a specificity of 72.22%.

On this clonotype itself: No antigen is known for it.

In this cohort, patients with other autoimmune diseases, uncontrolled infections, pregnancy or lactation were excluded. Input material: peripheral blood or thyroid tissue (not recorded which). The TCR comes from an adult man with Graves' hyperthyroidism. This rearrangement joins TRBV7-9 to TRBJ1-1; TRBD1 aligns across 7 bases. As DNA, the CDR3 is TGTGCCAGCACCCCGACAGGGTGGGACACTGAAGCTTTCTTT. Its translation: CASTPTGWDTEAFF.